Below, 16 T cell receptor beta chains from the same sample are listed, as sequenced in a study of blood T cell repertoires in COVID-19. This table comes from immunoSEQ multiplex PCR, and its TCRdb copy is limited to in-frame clones, with some not included. The sample has fewer than 600,000 clones, roughly 89% seen once. Sequenced material: peripheral blood. The receptors here all came from a man aged 18 to 30 with COVID-19, enrolled during active disease.

This chain uses TRBV13 with TRBJ2-7, with D perhaps matching TRBD2 (5 bases). Germline CDR1 reads PRHDT; CDR2 reads FYEKMQ (reference sequence). The V end lost 5 bases, the J end lost 5 bases, and 16 bases lay between the germline ends. This CDR3 comprises 14 residues. CDR3 DNA sequence: TGTGCCAGCAGCCACGGACTGATTCGGGACGAGCAGTACTTC. Amino acids: CASSHGLIRDEQYF.

The J gene is TRBJ2-3, the V gene TRBV15; D is perhaps TRBD2 (6 bases). The V end was cut by 8 bases, the J end by 3 bases, with 12 bases between. CDR3 length: 13 residues. Germline loops: CDR1 LNHNV, CDR2 YYDKDF (reference sequence). The CDR3 DNA is TGTGCCACCCGGTCGGGGGTGACAGATACGCAGTATTTT. Encoded protein: CATRSGVTDTQYF.

This clone was observed once. V usage is TRBV5-4 and J usage is TRBJ1-1; D gene ambiguous. Germline loops: CDR1 SGHNT, CDR2 YYREEE (reference sequence). Trimming cost V 2 bases and J 1 base, with 6 bases left between them. The CDR3 loop spans 13 amino acids. The CDR3 spells CASSFSRNTEAFF. As DNA, the CDR3 is TGTGCCAGCAGCTTCTCTCGGAACACTGAAGCTTTCTTT. Full variable domain (rest looked up from reference TRBV5-4 and TRBJ1-1): ETGVTQSPTHLIKTRGQQVTLRCSSQSGHNTVSWYQQALGQGPQFIFQYYREEENGRGNFPPRFSGLQFPNYSSELNVNALELDDSALYLCASSFSRNTEAFFGQGTRLTVV.

The V and J genes are TRBV20-1 and TRBJ2-1; D remains ambiguous. This CDR3 has 11 amino acids. Trimming pared 2 bases from V and 10 bases from J, leaving 9 bases between. Germline V gene data show CDR1 as DFQATT and CDR2 as SNEGSKA (reference sequence). For the CDR3, the DNA is TGCAGTGCTAGATATTCTAGGGAGCAGTTCTTC. Encoded protein: CSARYSREQFF.

The chain uses TRBV5-1 and TRBJ2-5; D perhaps matches TRBD2 (5 bases). With 0 bases removed from V and 5 bases from J, the gap between germline ends came to 17 bases. Germline-derived CDR1 and CDR2 are SGHRS and YFSETQ. This CDR3 comprises 16 residues. The CDR3 region is CASSLALSEGMETQYF. CDR3 DNA: TGCGCCAGCAGCTTGGCCCTTAGTGAGGGCATGGAGACCCAGTACTTC.

The chain has TRBV12-5 and TRBJ2-7, with D possibly matching TRBD1 (7 bases). The V and J ends lost 6 bases and 0 bases respectively, with 18 bases between them. Germline V gene data show CDR1 as LGHNT and CDR2 as FRNRAP. The CDR3 is made up of 16 amino acids. CDR3 protein: CASGSHRGTASYEQYF. Here the CDR3 DNA reads TGTGCTAGTGGGTCACACCGCGGGACAGCCTCCTACGAGCAGTACTTC.

CDR3 nucleotide sequence: TGTGCCAGCAGCTTATCCCCTAGCGTTGCCGAGCAGTACTTC. It codes for CASSLSPSVAEQYF. The chain uses TRBV7-8 and TRBJ2-7, with D perhaps matching TRBD2 (6 bases). CDR3 length: 14 residues. Germline-derived CDR1 and CDR2 are SGHVS and FQNEAQ. Trimming shortened V by 2 bases and J by 6 bases, and 14 bases separated the two germline ends. Together with reference TRBV7-8 and TRBJ2-7, the CDR3 gives the full variable domain: GAGVSQSPRYKVAKRGQDVALRCDPISGHVSLFWYQQALGQGPEFLTYFQNEAQLDKSGLPSDRFFAERPEGSVSTLKIQRTQQEDSAVYLCASSLSPSVAEQYFGPGTRLTVT.

The chain recombines TRBV20-1 with TRBJ2-3; no clear D. CDR3 length: 12 residues. Germline V CDR1 and CDR2: DFQATT, SNEGSKA (reference sequence). Trimming shortened V by 3 bases and J by 3 bases, and 7 bases separated the two germline ends. The CDR3 loop reads CSASGRTDTQYF. The CDR3 nucleotides read TGCAGTGCTAGTGGTAGAACAGATACGCAGTATTTT.

The rearrangement joins TRBV15 to TRBJ2-5; possibly TRBD2 for D (6 bases). Trimming pared 0 bases from V and 5 bases from J, leaving 13 bases between. The CDR3 totals 15 residues. Per the germline V gene, CDR1 is LNHNV and CDR2 is YYDKDF (reference sequence). Here the CDR3 reads CATSRDSGSGETQYF. The CDR3 coding sequence is TGTGCCACCAGCAGAGATTCCGGGAGTGGGGAGACCCAGTACTTC.

The gene calls are TRBV7-9 and TRBJ1-1; D is ambiguous. Germline CDR1 is SEHNR and CDR2 is FQNEAQ (reference sequence). The CDR3 runs 13 residues. Trimming took off 5 bases at V and 1 base at J, with 8 bases between the two ends. The CDR3 spells CASSPLENTEAFF. The CDR3 DNA reads as TGTGCCAGCAGCCCCCTAGAGAACACTGAAGCTTTCTTT.

CDR3 bases: TGTGCCAGCAGTTTTTACGGGGACTACAATGAGCAGTTCTTC. It translates to CASSFYGDYNEQFF. J is TRBJ2-1 and V is TRBV27; D possibly corresponds to TRBD2 (5 bases). The CDR3 consists of 14 residues. Trimming left V 3 bases short and J 3 bases short, with 9 bases between. CDR1 and CDR2 from the germline V gene are MNHEY and SMNVEV (reference sequence).

Here the CDR3 reads CASSQGLAGDKNIQYF. CDR3 nucleotides: TGTGCCAGCAGCCAAGGACTAGCGGGAGACAAAAACATTCAGTACTTC. This chain links TRBV7-2 with TRBJ2-4; TRBD2 matches 13 bases. The CDR3 loop spans 16 amino acids. Per the germline V gene, CDR1 is SGHTA and CDR2 is FQGNSA. The V segment lost 5 bases and the J segment 3 bases; nucleotides outside the gene matches: 4.

The V gene is TRBV10-3, the J gene TRBJ2-3, with TRBD2 identical over 10 bases. The germline V gene has CDR1 ENHRY and CDR2 SYGVKD. V lost 8 bases to trimming and J lost 3 bases; unmatched junction nucleotides: 8. The CDR3 consists of 15 residues. In nucleotides, the CDR3 is TGTGCCATCCGGTCGAGCGGGAGGGAAACAGATACGCAGTATTTT. Translated, it gives CAIRSSGRETDTQYF.

V and J are TRBV6-5 and TRBJ2-7; TRBD2 aligns across 7 bases. J was trimmed by 0 bases and V by 6 bases; bases with no gene match: 8. There are 15 residues in the CDR3. Germline CDR1 is MNHEY and CDR2 is SVGAGI. CDR3 nucleotides: TGTGCCAGCAGCCCGCCACTAGCGAGCTCCTACGAGCAGTACTTC. It codes for CASSPPLASSYEQYF.

The chain has TRBV14 and TRBJ2-7; TRBD2 matches at 8 bases. Per germline, CDR1 SGHDN and CDR2 FVKESK. V was clipped by 1 base and J by 1 base; unmatched bases: 9. This CDR3 contains 17 residues. The CDR3 loop is CASSQGFGGRTSYEQYF. In DNA form, the CDR3 reads TGTGCCAGCAGCCAAGGTTTTGGCGGGAGGACTTCCTACGAGCAGTACTTC.

This chain uses TRBV7-9 with TRBJ2-3, with 7 nucleotides matching TRBD1. Germline CDR1 SEHNR, CDR2 FQNEAQ (reference sequence). V shed 5 bases and J 10 bases; nucleotides not matched to a gene: 15. This CDR3 is built from 15 residues. For the CDR3, the DNA is TGTGCCAGCAGCCCTGCCCTTGGACAGGTTGCGGCGCAGTATTTT. This gives the protein CASSPALGQVAAQYF.